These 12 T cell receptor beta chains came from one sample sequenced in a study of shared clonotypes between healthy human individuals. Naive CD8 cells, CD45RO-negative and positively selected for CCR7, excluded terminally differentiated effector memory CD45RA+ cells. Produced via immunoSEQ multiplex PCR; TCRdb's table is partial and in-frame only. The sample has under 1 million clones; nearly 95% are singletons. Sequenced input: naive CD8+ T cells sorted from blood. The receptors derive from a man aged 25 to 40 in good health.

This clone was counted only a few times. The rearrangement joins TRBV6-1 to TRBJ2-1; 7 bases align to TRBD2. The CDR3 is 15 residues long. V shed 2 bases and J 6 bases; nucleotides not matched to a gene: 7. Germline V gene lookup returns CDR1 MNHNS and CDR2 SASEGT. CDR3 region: CASSEMSSGFNEQFF. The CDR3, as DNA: TGTGCCAGCAGTGAAATGTCTAGCGGTTTCAATGAGCAGTTCTTC.

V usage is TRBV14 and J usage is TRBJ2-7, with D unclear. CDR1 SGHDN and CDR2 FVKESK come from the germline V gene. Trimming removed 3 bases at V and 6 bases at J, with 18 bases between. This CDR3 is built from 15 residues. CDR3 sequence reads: CASSHPMGSASEQYF. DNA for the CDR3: TGTGCCAGCAGCCACCCAATGGGCAGCGCTAGCGAGCAGTACTTC.

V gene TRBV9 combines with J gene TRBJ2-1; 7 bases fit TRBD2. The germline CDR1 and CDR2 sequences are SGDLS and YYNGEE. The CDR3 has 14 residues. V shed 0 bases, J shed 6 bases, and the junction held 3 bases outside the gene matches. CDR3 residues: CASSVDLAVNEQFF. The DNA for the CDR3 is TGTGCCAGCAGCGTAGACCTAGCGGTCAATGAGCAGTTCTTC.

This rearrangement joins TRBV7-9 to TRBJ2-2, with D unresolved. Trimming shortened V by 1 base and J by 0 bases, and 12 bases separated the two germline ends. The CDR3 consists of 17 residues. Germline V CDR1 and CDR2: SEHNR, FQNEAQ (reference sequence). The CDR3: CASSLVGQATNTGELFF. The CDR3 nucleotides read TGTGCCAGCAGCTTAGTAGGGCAGGCCACGAACACCGGGGAGCTGTTTTTT. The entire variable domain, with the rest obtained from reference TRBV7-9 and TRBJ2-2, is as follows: DTGVSQNPRHKITKRGQNVTFRCDPISEHNRLYWYRQTLGQGPEFLTYFQNEAQLEKSRLLSDRFSAERPKGSFSTLEIQRTEQGDSAMYLCASSLVGQATNTGELFFGEGSRLTVL.

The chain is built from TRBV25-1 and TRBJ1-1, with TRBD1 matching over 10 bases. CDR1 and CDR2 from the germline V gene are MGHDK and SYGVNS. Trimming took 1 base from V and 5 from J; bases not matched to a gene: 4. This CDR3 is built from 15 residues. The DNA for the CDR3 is TGTGCCAGCAGTGAATGGGAGGACAGGGGGACTGAAGCTTTCTTT. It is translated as CASSEWEDRGTEAFF. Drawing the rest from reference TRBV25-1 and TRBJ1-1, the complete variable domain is EADIYQTPRYLVIGTGKKITLECSQTMGHDKMYWYQQDPGMELHLIHYSYGVNSTEKGDLSSESTVSRIRTEHFPLTLESARPSHTSQYLCASSEWEDRGTEAFFGQGTRLTVV.

The chain's CDR3 is CAISDSHNTDTQYF. DNA of the CDR3: TGTGCCATCAGCGACTCTCACAACACAGATACGCAGTATTTT. The genes are TRBV10-3 and TRBJ2-3, with D hard to call. CDR3 length: 14 residues. The germline gives CDR1 ENHRY, CDR2 SYGVKD. V was clipped by 6 bases and J by 2 bases, with 12 bases between them.

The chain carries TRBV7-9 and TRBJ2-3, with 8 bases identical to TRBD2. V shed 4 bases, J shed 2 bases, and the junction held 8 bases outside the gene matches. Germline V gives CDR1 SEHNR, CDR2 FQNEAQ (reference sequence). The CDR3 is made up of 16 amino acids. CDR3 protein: CASSSPASGHTDTQYF. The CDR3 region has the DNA TGTGCCAGCAGCTCCCCGGCTAGCGGGCACACAGATACGCAGTATTTT.

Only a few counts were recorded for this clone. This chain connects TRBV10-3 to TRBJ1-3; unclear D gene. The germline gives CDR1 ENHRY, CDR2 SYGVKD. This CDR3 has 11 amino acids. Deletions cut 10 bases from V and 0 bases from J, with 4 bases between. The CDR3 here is CATHSGNTIYF. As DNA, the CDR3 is TGTGCCACCCACTCTGGAAACACCATATATTTT.

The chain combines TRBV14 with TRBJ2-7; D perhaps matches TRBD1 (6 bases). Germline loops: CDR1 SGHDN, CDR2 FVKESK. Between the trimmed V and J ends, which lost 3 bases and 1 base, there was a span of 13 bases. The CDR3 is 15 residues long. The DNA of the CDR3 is TGTGCCAGCAGCCATGGGTCAACAGGGTCCTACGAGCAGTACTTC. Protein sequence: CASSHGSTGSYEQYF.

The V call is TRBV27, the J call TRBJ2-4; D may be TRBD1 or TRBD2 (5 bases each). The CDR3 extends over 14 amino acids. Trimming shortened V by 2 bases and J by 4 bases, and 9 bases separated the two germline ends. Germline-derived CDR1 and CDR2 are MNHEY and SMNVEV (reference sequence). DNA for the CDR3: TGTGCCAGCAGTTTAGGGGGACGAAAAAACATTCAGTACTTC. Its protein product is CASSLGGRKNIQYF.

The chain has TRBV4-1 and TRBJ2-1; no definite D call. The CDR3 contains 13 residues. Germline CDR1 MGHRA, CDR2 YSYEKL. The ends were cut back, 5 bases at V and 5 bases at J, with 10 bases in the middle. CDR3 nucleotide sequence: TGCGCCAGCAGCGATACCTACAACAATGAGCAGTTCTTC. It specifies CASSDTYNNEQFF.

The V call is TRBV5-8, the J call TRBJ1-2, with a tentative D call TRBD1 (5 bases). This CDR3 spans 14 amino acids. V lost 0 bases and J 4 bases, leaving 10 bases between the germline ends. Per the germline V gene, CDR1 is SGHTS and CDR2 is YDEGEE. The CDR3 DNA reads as TGTGCCAGCAGCTTGGGACAGCGGGGCTATGGCTACACCTTC. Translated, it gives CASSLGQRGYGYTF.